The 15 T cell receptor beta chains presented below share a single source sample, sequenced in a study of CD8 T cells in Susac syndrome. Random hexamers served to reverse transcribe roughly 0.5 to 1 ug RNA. TCRdb processed the immunoSEQ multiplex PCR reads anew with MiXCR; each CDR3 protein has one entry. The sample yields some 160,000 distinct CDR3 sequences, about 95% seen once. The source material was CD8+ T cells from PBMCs. The receptors were gathered from a human donor with multiple sclerosis.

The chain has TRBV19 and TRBJ2-1; TRBD1 aligns across 7 bases. J was trimmed by 8 bases and V by 3 bases; bases with no gene match: 10. The germline CDR1 and CDR2 sequences are LNHDA and SQIVND (reference sequence). This CDR3 comprises 15 residues. This CDR3 is CASSIVWTGRHEQFF. CDR3 coding DNA: TGTGCCAGTAGTATTGTCTGGACAGGTCGTCATGAGCAGTTCTTC.

The count of this clonotype is one. The chain uses TRBV5-1 and TRBJ2-5; no definite D call. The CDR3 covers 16 residues. Trimming pared 4 bases from V and 2 bases from J, leaving 18 bases between. Germline CDR1 and CDR2: SGHRS and YFSETQ. The CDR3 sequence is CASSARPVVRQETQYF. CDR3 sequence (DNA): TGCGCCAGCAGCGCGCGACCAGTAGTCCGACAAGAGACCCAGTACTTC.

As DNA, the CDR3 is TGCAGCGTTGGCGGCGGATTTCTCGACGAGCAGTACTTC. This translates into CSVGGGFLDEQYF. The chain combines TRBV29-1 with TRBJ2-7; D is unresolved. The V gene's germline CDR1 is SQVTM and CDR2 ANQGSEA. The CDR3 contains 13 residues. The ends were cut back, 4 bases at V and 5 bases at J, with 15 bases in the middle.

The rearrangement joins TRBV29-1 to TRBJ2-7, with D hard to call. The V gene lost 3 bases and the J gene lost 7 bases, with 10 bases spanning the gap. Per germline, CDR1 SQVTM and CDR2 ANQGSEA. This CDR3 has 11 residues. This CDR3 reads CSVEDGPEQYF. The DNA for the CDR3 is TGCAGCGTTGAGGATGGTCCGGAGCAGTACTTC.

V gene TRBV27 combines with J gene TRBJ1-5; no definite D call. Per the germline V gene, CDR1 is MNHEY and CDR2 is SMNVEV (reference sequence). This CDR3 comprises 12 residues. V lost 5 bases to trimming and J lost 3 bases, with 5 bases between them. DNA for the CDR3: TGTGCCAGCAGTCAAAACAATCAGCCCCAGCATTTT. This translates into CASSQNNQPQHF.

V and J are TRBV30 and TRBJ2-3; TRBD2 aligns across 8 bases. The CDR3 covers 14 residues. J was trimmed by 4 bases and V by 5 bases; bases with no gene match: 8. Looked up from germline, CDR1 is GTSNPN and CDR2 is SVGIG (reference sequence). The CDR3 here is CAWEARREADTQYF. The CDR3 bases are TGTGCCTGGGAAGCTAGGCGGGAGGCAGATACGCAGTATTTT. Looking up the rest from reference TRBV30 and TRBJ2-3 gives the full variable domain: SQTIHQWPATLVQPVGSPLSLECTVEGTSNPNLYWYRQAAGRGLQLLFYSVGIGQISSEVPQNLSASRPQDRQFILSSKKLLLSDSGFYLCAWEARREADTQYFGPGTRLTVL.

The chain links TRBV27 to TRBJ1-1, with no clear D. Trimming left V 6 bases short and J 10 bases short, with 12 bases between. Germline assignment: CDR1 MNHEY and CDR2 SMNVEV (reference sequence). This CDR3 is built from 11 residues. DNA of the CDR3: TGTGCCAGCAGCATCGGAACCATAGCTTTCTTT. It codes for CASSIGTIAFF.

The chain joins TRBV6-5 to TRBJ2-2; D not certain. This CDR3 has 13 residues. V gave up 4 bases and J gave up 6 bases, with 9 bases separating them. The germline CDR1 and CDR2 sequences are MNHEY and SVGAGI. CDR3: CASSWGLAGELFF. The CDR3, as DNA: TGTGCCAGCAGTTGGGGTCTAGCCGGGGAGCTGTTTTTT.

This chain connects TRBV2 to TRBJ2-4, with unresolved D. The CDR3 loop spans 11 amino acids. Per the germline V gene, CDR1 is SNHLY and CDR2 is FYNNEI. The chain's CDR3 is CAQLAKNIQYF. The CDR3 DNA reads TGTGCGCAACTAGCCAAAAACATTCAGTACTTC.

This rearrangement joins TRBV30 to TRBJ2-1; TRBD2 matches at 11 bases. Per germline, CDR1 GTSNPN and CDR2 SVGIG (reference sequence). The CDR3 runs 12 residues. The V segment lost 5 bases and the J segment 9 bases; nucleotides outside the gene matches: 3. CDR3 loop: CAWAGTSGEQFF. The CDR3 region has the DNA TGTGCCTGGGCCGGGACTAGCGGTGAGCAGTTCTTC.

The gene calls are TRBV27 and TRBJ2-1; TRBD2 aligns across 7 bases. J lost 14 bases, V lost 5 bases, and 12 bases had no gene match. Germline CDR1 reads MNHEY; CDR2 reads SMNVEV (reference sequence). This CDR3 region has 13 residues. The DNA of the CDR3 is TGTGCCAGCAGTACCGGGACTACCGCCGTGGAGTTCTTC. Translating it yields CASSTGTTAVEFF.

This clonotype was observed a handful of times. The genes are TRBV4-1 and TRBJ2-7; TRBD1 agrees at 10 bases. CDR3 length equals 16 residues. Per the germline V gene, CDR1 is MGHRA and CDR2 is YSYEKL. V trimming: 3 bases; J trimming: 5 bases; junction bases outside the gene matches: 10. The CDR3 loop is CASSQVGPDRGDEQYF. CDR3 DNA: TGCGCCAGCAGCCAGGTCGGACCGGACAGGGGGGACGAGCAGTACTTC.

The rearrangement joins TRBV27 to TRBJ2-1, with D perhaps matching TRBD2 (6 bases). The CDR3 length is 12 residues. V was cut by 9 bases and J by 7 bases, with 13 bases left in between. Germline-derived CDR1 and CDR2 are MNHEY and SMNVEV (reference sequence). CDR3 DNA: TGTGCCAGTTGGACCGGGAGAAATGAGCAGTTCTTC. Translating gives CASWTGRNEQFF.

This sequence joins TRBV6-4 and TRBJ2-7; D remains unclear. Trimming removed 0 bases at V and 7 bases at J, with 19 bases between. There are 16 residues in the CDR3. Germline CDR1 is MRHNA and CDR2 is SNTAGT. For the CDR3, the DNA is TGTGCCAGCAGTGACTCGAAGTACAGCCCGATAAATGAGCAGTACTTC. Protein sequence: CASSDSKYSPINEQYF.

The CDR3 sequence is CSAFPAGTGWDGYTF. Written as DNA, the CDR3 is TGCAGTGCTTTTCCCGCCGGGACAGGGTGGGATGGCTACACCTTC. The V call is TRBV20-1, the J call TRBJ1-2, with TRBD1 matching over 9 bases. Germline CDR1 is DFQATT and CDR2 is SNEGSKA (reference sequence). This CDR3 region has 15 residues. Losses at the gene ends were 5 bases for V and 6 bases for J; bases not matched to a gene: 13.